This T cell receptor beta chain is from a study of shared clonotypes between healthy human individuals. Turning to the study itself: Per donor, CD8 memory used one plate, CD8 naive used two, CD4 memory used three and CD4 naive used three. Overall study results and limits: Limited genetic and exposure-history diversity came from having few donors. Blood was the only sampled material, and tissue repertoires likely differ.

Naive CD8 cells comprised CD45RO-negative, CCR7-positively selected cells, excluding terminally differentiated effector memory CD45RA+ cells. Method: immunoSEQ multiplex PCR; TCRdb's copy keeps in-frame clones and lacks some. In the table there are around 2.1 million clones, roughly 91% of which are singletons. The CDR3 is made up of 12 amino acids. Germline V lookup: CDR1 MNHEY, CDR2 SVGAGI. The V gene lost 6 bases and the J gene lost 2 bases, with 7 bases spanning the gap. As regards this clone: What it binds is not known. The sample contains more than one DNA sequence encoding this CDR3.

Sample: naive CD8+ T cells from PBMCs. The chain joins TRBV6-5 to TRBJ1-1, with TRBD1 as a possible D gene (6 bases). This TCR was sampled from a man in his late teens or twenties in good health. Some clones in this sample may be carry-over from other donors' samples. CDR3 region: CASRDRNTEAFF. The CDR3 DNA reads TGTGCCAGCAGGGACAGAAACACTGAAGCTTTCTTT.